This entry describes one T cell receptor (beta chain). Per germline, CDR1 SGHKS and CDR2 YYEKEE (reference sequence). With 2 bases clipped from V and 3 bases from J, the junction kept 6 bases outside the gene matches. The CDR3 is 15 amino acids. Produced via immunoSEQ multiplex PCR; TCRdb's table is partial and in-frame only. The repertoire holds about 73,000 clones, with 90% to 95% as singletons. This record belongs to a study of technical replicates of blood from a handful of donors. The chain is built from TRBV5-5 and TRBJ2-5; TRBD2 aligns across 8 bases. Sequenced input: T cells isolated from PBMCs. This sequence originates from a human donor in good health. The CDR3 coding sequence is TGTGCCAGCAGCTTCGCGGGGGGTCGTGAAGAGACCCAGTACTTC. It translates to CASSFAGGREETQYF.